This record concerns one TCR beta chain sequence. This clone occurred a few times. Its antigen is not yet known. It has no much larger one-base neighbor in the sample; base qualities were not kept. The method behind the library was the immunoSEQ multiplex PCR assay. Rearranged TCR beta chain products were amplified from the genomic DNA of sorted T-cell subsets and were then sequenced. Regarding the original processing steps: Repertoire diversity of productive TCR beta rearrangements was quantified using Shannon entropy and Simpson indices. Clonal expansion was assessed using the summed frequency of the 100 most abundant productive TCR beta clonotypes among total reads. A self-reactivity index based on amino acid usage at CDR3beta positions 6 and 7 was applied to the TRB repertoires. Two-way ANOVA was used for repertoire analyses, and Student t or Mann-Whitney tests were used for flow cytometric analyses. In its TCRdb copy, this immuneACCESS table keeps in-frame sequences only and misses some clones. Where compared with another copy, unresolved V genes explain less than half of these, and the others have no known cause. V, J and clone size reflect that table, while D and trimming were determined from the DNA. Across this sample there are 34,000 or so clones, with 89% seen only once. The leading ten clones occupy about 13% of the sample.

About 8 healthy control donors were used as the comparison group for repertoire analyses. Before genomic DNA extraction, CD8+ T cells without CD4 were isolated from blood. These data come from a study of regulatory and conventional T cells in RAG deficiency (dated by TCRdb to 2016 to 2017). Regarding the research as a whole: High-throughput TCR beta sequencing was used to compare the diversity and composition of the Treg, conventional CD4+ and CD8+ T cell repertoires of RAG-deficient patients with those of healthy controls.

The full study reports these points: In Omenn syndrome patients, sorted CD25-high CD127-low cells may represent peripherally activated cells rather than bona fide Treg cells. Some T-cell subset analyses were not performed for some subjects. All patient T-cell subsets had shorter CDR3 lengths; Omenn syndrome patients showed >75% Treg-Tconv repertoire overlap at nucleotide and amino acid level. In Omenn syndrome and CID/AS patients compared with controls, 75 to 100-fold fewer unique TCR beta sequences were detected from Treg cells, versus approximately 10-fold fewer for other subsets. Compared with control T-cell subpopulations, RAG-deficient patients had much lower Shannon entropy and higher Simpson indices.

The sample was also linked to a second study, of regulatory T cells. As the second paper documents: The multiplex PCR relied on 52 forward TRBV primers and 13 reverse TRBJ primers, and amplification bias was corrected through assay-based and computational methods. Patient repertoires showed restricted unique TRB V-J pairs and skewed V and J gene usage, most marked in regulatory T cells. T-cell receptor beta repertoires of sorted regulatory, conventional CD4+ and CD8+ T cells were compared between CD3G-deficient patients and healthy controls. Ficoll density separation was used to isolate peripheral blood mononuclear cells. CD3+ CD8+ CD4- T cells were isolated using a FACSAria cell sorter. Within the immunoSEQ assay, multiplex PCR amplified rearranged TRB loci from genomic DNA. TRB amplicons were sequenced on an Illumina HiSeq platform. Raw sequences were error-filtered and aligned to reference gene sequences by custom algorithms and were subsequently analyzed with the immunoSEQ online tools. The frequencies of productive and nonproductive TRB rearrangements were evaluated among unique sequences as well as among total sequences. Group comparisons used t tests, Mann-Whitney tests or two-way ANOVA run in Prism software.

The sample comprised CD8+ T cells sorted from blood. The clonotype comes from a human donor in good health.

The nucleotides are TGTGCCATCCGACTAGCGGACTACAATGAGCAGTTCTTC. The encoded protein is CAIRLADYNEQFF. The chain was built from TRBV5-4 and TRBJ2-1; the central 9 bases match TRBD2. Measured from the cysteine to the phenylalanine, the CDR3 is 13 residues long. The retained sequence is limited to the CDR3, 39 bases, with the frame set at the first base. V ends up 9 bases short and J 3 bases short, with an unmatched junction base count of 4. Sequences SGHNT (CDR1) and YYREEE (CDR2) are obtained from the germline V gene (reference sequence).